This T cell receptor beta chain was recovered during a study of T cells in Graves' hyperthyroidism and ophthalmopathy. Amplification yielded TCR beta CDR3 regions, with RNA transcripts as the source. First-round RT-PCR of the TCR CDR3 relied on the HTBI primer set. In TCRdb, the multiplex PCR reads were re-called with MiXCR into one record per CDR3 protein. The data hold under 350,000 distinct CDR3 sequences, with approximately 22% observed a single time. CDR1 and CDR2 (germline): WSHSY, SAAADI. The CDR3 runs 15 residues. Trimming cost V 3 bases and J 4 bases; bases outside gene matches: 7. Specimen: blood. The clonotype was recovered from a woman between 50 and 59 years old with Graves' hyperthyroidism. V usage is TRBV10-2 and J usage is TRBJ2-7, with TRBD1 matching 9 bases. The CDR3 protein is CASSEVGQGGYEQYF. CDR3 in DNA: TGCGCCAGCAGTGAAGTGGGACAGGGTGGTTACGAGCAGTACTTC.